Only one count was recorded for the clone carrying this T cell receptor beta chain. The data derive from a study of blood T cell repertoires in COVID-19. Study summary: Sources were T cells, B-cell-depleted T cells, or PBMCs; the material itself was cDNA or gDNA.

Authors' processing steps: Scientists estimated how many nucleated cells there were by amplifying reference gene primers. Libraries were prepared by immunoSEQ multiplex PCR; TCRdb keeps only in-frame clonotypes and omits some of them. V and J calls and clone size follow that table, whereas D and trimming were derived from the DNA. The table includes about 250,000 clones, 80% to 90% detected once. Those who participated ranged in age from 18 to 89 years and resided in about two dozen US areas. Before being deemed recovered, Cohort 3 donors had two negative PCRs, clearance, or symptom resolution. Per the germline V gene, CDR1 is SGHNT and CDR2 is YYREEE (reference sequence). The CDR3 has 15 residues. The V and J ends lost 4 bases and 5 bases, in that order; junction bases with no gene match: 7.

The sequenced sample was PBMCs or T cells enriched from blood (not recorded which). V is TRBV5-4 and J is TRBJ2-5; 11 positions agree with TRBD2. The TCR sequence derives from a man between 40 and 49 years old who had recovered from COVID-19. The CDR3 loop is CASSVIAGGSETQYF. CDR3 DNA: TGTGCCAGCAGCGTAATAGCGGGGGGGAGTGAGACCCAGTACTTC.